Each of the 12 T cell receptor beta chains below was sequenced from the same sample in a study of blood T cell repertoires in COVID-19. Assay used: immunoSEQ multiplex PCR; TCRdb lists only in-frame clones, some missing. The table includes more than 300,000 clones, roughly 90% detected once. The specimen sequenced was PBMCs or T cells enriched from blood (not recorded which). The receptors shown here come from a woman younger than 45 who had recovered from COVID-19.

This clone was recorded once. DNA of the CDR3: TGCGCCAGCAGCCCTCTAGCGGGCACAGATACGCAGTATTTT. This encodes CASSPLAGTDTQYF. This sequence joins TRBV5-1 and TRBJ2-3, with 7 bases identical to TRBD2. CDR1 and CDR2 (germline): SGHRS, YFSETQ. The CDR3 has 14 residues. Trimming cost V 4 bases and J 1 base; bases outside gene matches: 3.

The chain joins TRBV19 to TRBJ2-2, with unresolved D. This CDR3 is 15 amino acids long. The V gene lost 1 base and the J gene lost 6 bases, with 12 bases spanning the gap. Germline V gene lookup returns CDR1 LNHDA and CDR2 SQIVND (reference sequence). The CDR3 sequence: CASSIANSVSGELFF. Written as DNA, the CDR3 is TGTGCCAGTAGTATAGCAAACAGTGTTTCCGGGGAGCTGTTTTTT.

The chain uses TRBV28 and TRBJ1-5, with a tentative D call TRBD1 (6 bases). Germline V gene sequence: CDR1 MDHEN, CDR2 SYDVKM. V lost 4 bases and J 4 bases, leaving 17 bases between the germline ends. CDR3 length equals 16 residues. As DNA, the CDR3 is TGTGCCAGCAGTTCGAATATTGGGGGGGCAAATCAGCCCCAGCATTTT. This encodes CASSSNIGGANQPQHF.

This chain joins TRBV6-5 and TRBJ2-7, with D possibly matching TRBD2 (6 bases). The CDR3 is 13 amino acids. Trimming pared 6 bases from V and 5 bases from J, leaving 14 bases between. Germline V CDR1 and CDR2: MNHEY, SVGAGI. The CDR3 region has the DNA TGTGCCAGCAGCTGGGCCCGGGGGAACGAGCAGTACTTC. Amino acids: CASSWARGNEQYF.

This clone showed up just a few times. The chain has TRBV28 and TRBJ1-1; D unclear. The CDR3 runs to 14 residues. Trimming pared 2 bases from V and 4 bases from J, leaving 11 bases between. CDR1 MDHEN and CDR2 SYDVKM come from the germline V gene. CDR3: CASSLGRIGTEAFF. The CDR3 region has the DNA TGTGCCAGCAGTTTAGGGCGAATTGGCACTGAAGCTTTCTTT.

The rearrangement uses TRBV18 and TRBJ2-2; TRBD2 matches at 7 bases. After removal of 0 bases from V and 3 bases from J, the junction contained 4 bases not matched to a gene. The CDR3 is 16 amino acids. Germline assignment: CDR1 KGHSH and CDR2 LQKENI. This CDR3 is CASSPPGGSYTGELFF. Here the CDR3 DNA reads TGTGCCAGCTCACCACCGGGCGGGAGCTACACCGGGGAGCTGTTTTTT.

V is TRBV24-1 and J is TRBJ2-1, with 9 nucleotides matching TRBD1. Per germline, CDR1 KGHDR and CDR2 SFDVKD. V trimming: 1 base; J trimming: 7 bases; junction bases outside the gene matches: 7. The CDR3 loop spans 16 amino acids. The CDR3 nucleotides are TGTGCCACCAGTGATTTTCGGGACAGGGTATCAAATGAGCAGTTCTTC. This encodes CATSDFRDRVSNEQFF.

This clone was detected once. The gene calls are TRBV6-5 and TRBJ2-5; tentative D call: TRBD2 (7 bases). Looked up from germline, CDR1 is MNHEY and CDR2 is SVGAGI. This CDR3 has 13 residues. Trimming shortened V by 11 bases and J by 7 bases, and 20 bases separated the two germline ends. CDR3 loop: CAPRAGAPRTQYF. The CDR3 DNA reads TGTGCCCCACGGGCGGGGGCCCCGCGGACCCAGTACTTC.

The V gene is TRBV5-6, the J gene TRBJ2-7, with D unclear. Germline values: CDR1 SGHDT, CDR2 YYEEEE. Deletions cut 0 bases from V and 2 bases from J, with 9 bases between. This CDR3 comprises 14 residues. The CDR3 coding sequence is TGTGCCAGCAGCTTGGTGGCGGTCCCCTACGAGCAGTACTTC. Translating it yields CASSLVAVPYEQYF. Full variable domain (remainder filled in from reference TRBV5-6 and TRBJ2-7): DAGVTQSPTHLIKTRGQQVTLRCSPKSGHDTVSWYQQALGQGPQFIFQYYEEEERQRGNFPDRFSGHQFPNYSSELNVNALLLGDSALYLCASSLVAVPYEQYFGPGTRLTVT.

The rearrangement links TRBV11-3 to TRBJ1-2; TRBD1 is a possible D gene (5 bases). CDR3 length equals 13 residues. The ends were cut back, 5 bases at V and 8 bases at J, with 15 bases in the middle. The V gene's germline CDR1 is SGHNT and CDR2 YENEEA. The CDR3 bases are TGTGCCAGCAGCCTGACAGATTCGTGGGGCTACACCTTC. It yields the protein CASSLTDSWGYTF.

The J gene is TRBJ2-2, the V gene TRBV7-3; D remains ambiguous. V lost 6 bases to trimming and J lost 2 bases, with 7 bases between them. The germline V gene has CDR1 SGHTA and CDR2 FQGTGA. This CDR3 is built from 13 residues. CDR3 residues: CASSYTNTGELFF. DNA of the CDR3: TGTGCCAGCAGTTACACAAACACCGGGGAGCTGTTTTTT.

The DNA of the CDR3 is TGTGCCAGCAGTTACGGGGCCACCTACGAGCAGTACTTC. Protein product: CASSYGATYEQYF. This chain connects TRBV6-5 to TRBJ2-7; a possible D gene is TRBD1 (5 bases). Germline V lookup: CDR1 MNHEY, CDR2 SVGAGI. The CDR3 sequence is 13 residues long. Trimming took 2 bases from V and 2 from J, leaving 7 bases between them.